The TCR beta chain under discussion was sequenced for a study of cytomegalovirus exposure and HLA in healthy donors. Study conclusions and caveats: Indistinguishable V segments such as TRBV6-2 and TRBV6-3 were excluded. Three of the chains that were CMV-associated were confirmed in vitro to be specific for CMV antigens.

The J segment lost 0 bases and the V segment lost 4 bases, leaving 9 bases of the junction unmatched. The CDR3 covers 17 residues. The V gene's germline CDR1 is MNHEY and CDR2 SMNVEV (reference sequence). Those who donated were healthy bone marrow donors. Points on this clone: Its specificity is not known.

Vbeta (60) and Jbeta (13) primers were used in the PCR. TCRdb's table, derived via immunoSEQ multiplex PCR, lists solely in-frame clones and lacks some. Among roughly 160,000 clones listed, about 80% were seen once. The sequenced sample was PBMCs. This chain links TRBV27 with TRBJ2-1; 7 nucleotides align to TRBD1. This TCR derives from a woman aged 50 to 60 in good health and CMV-seronegative. The CDR3 region has the DNA TGTGCCAGCAGTTGGCGACCCCCAGGGGGCTCCTACAATGAGCAGTTCTTC. This codes for CASSWRPPGGSYNEQFF.